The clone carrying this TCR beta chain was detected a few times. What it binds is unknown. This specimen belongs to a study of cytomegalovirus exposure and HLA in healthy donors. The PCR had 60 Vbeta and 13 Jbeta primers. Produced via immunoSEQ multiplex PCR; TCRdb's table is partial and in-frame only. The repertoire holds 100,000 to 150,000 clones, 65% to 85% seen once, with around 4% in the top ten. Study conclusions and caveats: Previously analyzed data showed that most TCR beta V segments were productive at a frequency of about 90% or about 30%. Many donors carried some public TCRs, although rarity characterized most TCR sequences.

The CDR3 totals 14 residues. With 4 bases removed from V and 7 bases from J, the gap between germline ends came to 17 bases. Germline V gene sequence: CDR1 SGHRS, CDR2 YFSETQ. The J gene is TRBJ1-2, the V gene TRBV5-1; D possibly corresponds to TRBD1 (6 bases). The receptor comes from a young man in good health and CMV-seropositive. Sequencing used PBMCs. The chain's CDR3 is CASSPSTGSSGYTF. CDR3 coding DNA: TGCGCCAGCAGCCCCTCAACAGGGTCTTCTGGCTACACCTTC.